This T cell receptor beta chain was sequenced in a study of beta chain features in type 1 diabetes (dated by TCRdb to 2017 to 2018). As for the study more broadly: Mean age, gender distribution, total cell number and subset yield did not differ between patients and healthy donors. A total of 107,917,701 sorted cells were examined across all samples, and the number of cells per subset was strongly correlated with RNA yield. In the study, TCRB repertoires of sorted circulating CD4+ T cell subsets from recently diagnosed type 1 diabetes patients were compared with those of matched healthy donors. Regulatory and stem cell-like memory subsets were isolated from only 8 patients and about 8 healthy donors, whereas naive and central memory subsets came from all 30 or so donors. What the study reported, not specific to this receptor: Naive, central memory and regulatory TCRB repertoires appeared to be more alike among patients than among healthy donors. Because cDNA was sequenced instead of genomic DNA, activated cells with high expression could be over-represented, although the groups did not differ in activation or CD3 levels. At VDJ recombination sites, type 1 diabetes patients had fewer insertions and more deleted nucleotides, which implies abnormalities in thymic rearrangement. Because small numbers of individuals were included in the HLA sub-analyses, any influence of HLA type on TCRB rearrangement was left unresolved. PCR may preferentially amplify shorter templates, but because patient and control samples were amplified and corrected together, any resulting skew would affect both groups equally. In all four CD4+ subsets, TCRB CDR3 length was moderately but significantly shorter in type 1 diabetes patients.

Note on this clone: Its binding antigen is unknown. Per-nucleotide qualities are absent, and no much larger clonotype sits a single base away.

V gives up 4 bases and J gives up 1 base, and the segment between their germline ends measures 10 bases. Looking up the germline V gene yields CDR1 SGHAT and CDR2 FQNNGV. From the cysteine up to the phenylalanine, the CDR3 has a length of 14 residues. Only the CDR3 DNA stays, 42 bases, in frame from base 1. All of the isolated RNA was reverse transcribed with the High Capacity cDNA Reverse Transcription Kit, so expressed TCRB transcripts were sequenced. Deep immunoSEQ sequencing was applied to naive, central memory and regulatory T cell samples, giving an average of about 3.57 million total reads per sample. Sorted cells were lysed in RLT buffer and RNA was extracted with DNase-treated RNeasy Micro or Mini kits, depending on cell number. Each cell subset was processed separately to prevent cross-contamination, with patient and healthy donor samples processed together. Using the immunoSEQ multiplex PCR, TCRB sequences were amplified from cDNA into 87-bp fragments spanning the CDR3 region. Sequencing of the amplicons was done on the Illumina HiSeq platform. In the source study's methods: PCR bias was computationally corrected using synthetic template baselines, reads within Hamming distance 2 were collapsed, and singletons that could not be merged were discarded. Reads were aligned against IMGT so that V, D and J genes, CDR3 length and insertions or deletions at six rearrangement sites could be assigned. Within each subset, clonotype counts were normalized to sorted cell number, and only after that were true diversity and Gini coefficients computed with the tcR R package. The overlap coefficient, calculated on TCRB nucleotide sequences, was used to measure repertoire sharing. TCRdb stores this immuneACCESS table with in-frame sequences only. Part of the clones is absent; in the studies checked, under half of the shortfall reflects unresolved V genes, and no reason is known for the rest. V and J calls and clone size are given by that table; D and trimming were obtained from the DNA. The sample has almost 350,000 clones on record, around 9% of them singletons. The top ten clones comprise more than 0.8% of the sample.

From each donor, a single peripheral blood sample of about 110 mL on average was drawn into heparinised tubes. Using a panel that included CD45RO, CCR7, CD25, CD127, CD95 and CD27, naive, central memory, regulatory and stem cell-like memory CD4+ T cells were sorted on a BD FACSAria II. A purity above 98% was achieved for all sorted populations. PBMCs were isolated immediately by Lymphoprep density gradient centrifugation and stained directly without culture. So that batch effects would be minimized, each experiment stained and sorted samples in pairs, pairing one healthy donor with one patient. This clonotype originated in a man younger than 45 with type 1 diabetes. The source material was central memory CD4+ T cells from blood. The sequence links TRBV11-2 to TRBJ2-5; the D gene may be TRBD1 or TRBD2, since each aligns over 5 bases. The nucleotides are TGTGCCAGCAGCTCGGGGACCCTCCAAGAGACCCAGTACTTC. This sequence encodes CASSSGTLQETQYF.